This TCR beta chain was profiled in a study of T cells after yellow fever vaccination. General study results and limits: Re-detected after boosting: most primary clones, about 95% of CD4 and about 85% of CD8.

Concerning this clonotype: Its target is unknown.

The CDR3 is made up of 16 amino acids. CDR1 and CDR2 (germline): KGHSH, LQKENI. V was pared by 2 bases and J by 5 bases, with 19 bases between. TCRdb reprocessed the 5' RACE reads with MiXCR, giving one entry per CDR3 protein. The data hold around 530,000 distinct CDR3 sequences, with about a sixth observed a single time. The receptor comes from a man aged 18 to 29 who received the YFV17D yellow fever vaccine. This material consisted of PBMCs, taken less than 6 days after the first yellow fever vaccination. V usage is TRBV18 and J usage is TRBJ2-7, with D tentatively TRBD1 or TRBD2 (5 bases each). In nucleotides, the CDR3 is TGTGCCAGCTCACCAGCACGGCAGGTGGTGGGGGACGAGCAGTACTTC. Its translation: CASSPARQVVGDEQYF.